The entry below describes one T cell receptor beta chain. There are 15 residues in the CDR3. This sample was included in a study of control samples from healthy donors and cancer patients. Libraries were prepared by immunoSEQ multiplex PCR; TCRdb keeps only in-frame clonotypes and omits some of them. The data show more than 70,000 clones, roughly nine tenths seen once. The clonotype originates from a woman in her 30s in good health. The sequenced material came from blood. V usage is TRBV21-1 and J usage is TRBJ1-2; the table's D call of TRBD1 was not tested on the DNA. TRBV21-1 is noted as a pseudogene. The CDR3 loop is CASSSRQGQLGGYTF. Written as DNA, the CDR3 is TGTGCCAGCAGCTCCCGACAGGGACAGTTAGGCGGCTACACCTTC.